Below are 15 T cell receptor beta chains sequenced from a single sample in a study of PD-L1 blockade in urothelial cancer. Using immunoSEQ multiplex PCR, the repertoire was profiled, and TCRdb retains in-frame clones only, with some absent. The table has about 35,000 clones, 36% seen once. The sample was tumor tissue, taken before atezolizumab (anti-PD-L1) treatment. The receptors stem from a man between 60 and 70 years old with urothelial cancer.

This clone has a handful of counts. This chain uses TRBV9 with TRBJ2-5; D remains ambiguous. V was cut by 0 bases and J by 7 bases, with 13 bases left in between. Germline V gives CDR1 SGDLS, CDR2 YYNGEE. This CDR3 is 14 amino acids long. CDR3 nucleotides: TGTGCCAGCAGCGTAGGGTTGGGGATACGGACCCAGTACTTC. It is translated as CASSVGLGIRTQYF.

The chain has TRBV18 and TRBJ2-1; possibly TRBD1 for D (5 bases). CDR3 length equals 14 residues. Germline V CDR1 and CDR2: KGHSH, LQKENI. Trimming removed 3 bases from V and 5 bases from J, with 11 bases in between. Here the CDR3 DNA reads TGTGCCAGCTCACCTTCTACAGGAAACAATGAGCAGTTCTTC. Protein product: CASSPSTGNNEQFF.

The chain couples TRBV10-2 to TRBJ2-2; 8 bases are shared with TRBD1. In germline, CDR1 is WSHSY, CDR2 SAAADI. CDR3 length: 15 amino acids. The V and J ends lost 4 bases and 4 bases, in that order; junction bases with no gene match: 5. The CDR3 nucleotides are TGCGCCAGCAGTGCGGCAACAGGGGGCACCGGGGAGCTGTTTTTT. Translated, it gives CASSAATGGTGELFF.

In this sample, this clone turned up many times. V gene TRBV11-3 combines with J gene TRBJ2-7; 7 nucleotides agree with TRBD2. Germline trimming cut 4 bases from V and 1 base from J; bases unmatched to any gene: 4. The germline V gene encodes CDR1 SGHNT and CDR2 YENEEA. The CDR3 runs to 14 residues. The CDR3 region has the DNA TGTGCCAGCAGCTACCGGACTAGATCCTACGAGCAGTACTTC. Its protein product is CASSYRTRSYEQYF.

This clone has a count of ten or more. The sample holds other DNA sequences that translate to the same CDR3. This chain uses TRBV6-8 with TRBJ1-2, with a possible D match to TRBD1 (6 bases). Germline values: CDR1 MNHGY, CDR2 SAAAGT. The CDR3 spans 13 residues. Trimming took off 10 bases at V and 2 bases at J, with 14 bases between the two ends. CDR3 region: CAIRAGQNYGYTF. The CDR3 region has the DNA TGTGCCATCAGGGCGGGACAAAACTATGGCTACACCTTC.

CDR3 sequence (DNA): TGTGCCAGTAGTATAGGCCTGGGACAGGGGGCGAGGGGCACTGAAGCTTTCTTT. As protein: CASSIGLGQGARGTEAFF. This chain uses TRBV19 with TRBJ1-1, with 12 bases identical to TRBD1. The germline V gene encodes CDR1 LNHDA and CDR2 SQIVND (reference sequence). V lost 1 base to trimming and J lost 4 bases; unmatched junction nucleotides: 10. This CDR3 spans 18 amino acids.

CDR3 loop: CSVEDGGTSGRRGEQFF. CDR3 nucleotides: TGCAGCGTTGAAGATGGCGGGACTAGCGGGAGGCGGGGGGAGCAGTTCTTC. The chain joins TRBV29-1 to TRBJ2-1; 15 nucleotides agree with TRBD2. The CDR3 consists of 17 residues. CDR1 and CDR2 (germline): SQVTM, ANQGSEA. V lost 0 bases and J lost 10; bases outside the gene matches: 10.

The chain is built from TRBV5-1 and TRBJ1-4; 10 positions agree with TRBD1. V was pared by 4 bases and J by 4 bases, with 1 base of the junction left unmatched. The CDR3 length is 14 residues. Germline V gene data show CDR1 as SGHRS and CDR2 as YFSETQ. The CDR3: CASSRDRGNEKLFF. The CDR3 DNA follows: TGCGCCAGCAGCCGGGACAGGGGTAATGAAAAACTGTTTTTT.

This chain links TRBV19 with TRBJ2-2; TRBD2 matches 13 bases. The J segment lost 6 bases and the V segment lost 9 bases, leaving 7 bases of the junction unmatched. The V gene's germline CDR1 is LNHDA and CDR2 SQIVND (reference sequence). The CDR3 runs to 15 residues. The chain's CDR3 is CASFTSGRASGELFF. CDR3 bases: TGTGCCAGCTTTACTAGCGGGAGGGCCTCCGGGGAGCTGTTTTTT.

This clone was recorded only once. The J gene is TRBJ1-4, the V gene TRBV28; the D gene is possibly TRBD1 (5 bases). The ends were cut back, 6 bases at V and 8 bases at J, with 10 bases in the middle. In germline, CDR1 is MDHEN, CDR2 SYDVKM. The CDR3 extends over 12 amino acids. This CDR3 reads CASRGLQEKLFF. The CDR3 DNA is TGTGCCAGCAGGGGGCTGCAGGAAAAACTGTTTTTT.

The chain is built from TRBV7-4 and TRBJ2-7, with D possibly TRBD1 on 6 matching bases. Trimming removed 2 bases from V and 5 bases from J, with 19 bases in between. Germline CDR1 is SGHVT and CDR2 is SQSDAQ. CDR3 length equals 16 residues. The CDR3 DNA follows: TGTGCCAGCAGCTTAAAGAGGGCAGGGGAAAGAGACGAGCAGTACTTC. Translation gives CASSLKRAGERDEQYF.

This clone was seen many times. The gene calls are TRBV11-3 and TRBJ2-1, with D possibly TRBD2 on 6 matching bases. Germline CDR1 and CDR2: SGHNT and YENEEA. Trimming removed 6 bases at V and 4 bases at J, with 16 bases between. This CDR3 contains 15 residues. The chain's CDR3 is CASSSSGTLYNEQFF. CDR3 bases: TGTGCCAGCAGTAGTAGCGGTACCTTATACAATGAGCAGTTCTTC.

Of note for this clone: No DNA is shown, since the ends of the CDR3 on it are uncertain; the CDR3 is the one TCRdb lists. The chain carries TRBV7-5 and TRBJ1-2; the table's D call, TRBD1, was not checked against the DNA. TRBV7-5 is termed a pseudogene. The CDR3 has 17 amino acids, counting both end residues. CDR3: CASSLVGQGARGYGYTF.

The chain combines TRBV6-8 with TRBJ1-3; weak D call: TRBD1 (6 bases). Between the trimmed V and J ends, which lost 5 bases and 0 bases, there was a span of 11 bases. CDR3 length equals 15 residues. Per germline, CDR1 MNHGY and CDR2 SAAAGT. DNA for the CDR3: TGTGCCAGCAGTCTGACAGGTAGCTCTGGAAACACCATATATTTT. It specifies CASSLTGSSGNTIYF.

The CDR3 DNA follows: TGTGCAAGTCGCTTTACCTTGATTAAGGTGAACAATGAGCAGTTCTTC. It yields the protein CASRFTLIKVNNEQFF. This chain connects TRBV12-2 to TRBJ2-1. TRBV12-2 is termed a pseudogene. This CDR3 comprises 16 residues.